Below, 10 T cell receptor beta chains from the same sample are listed, as sequenced in a study of identical twins. Each CDR3 protein gets one entry after TCRdb re-called the 5' RACE reads with MiXCR. The sample holds more than 600,000 distinct CDR3 sequences, roughly 18% seen once. This sample was also put to use in a study of T cells expressing NK-cell markers.

The specimen sequenced was PBMCs. The receptors shown here come from a woman aged 18-35 years in good health.

This rearrangement joins TRBV10-3 to TRBJ2-3, with D perhaps TRBD1 or TRBD2 (5 bases each). CDR3 length: 17 amino acids. From germline, CDR1 is ENHRY and CDR2 SYGVKD. V shed 3 bases and J shed 0 bases, with 16 bases lying between them. The CDR3 is CAISDLSGTYSTDTQYF. CDR3 DNA: TGTGCCATCAGTGACCTATCCGGGACCTATAGCACAGATACGCAGTATTTT.

This chain connects TRBV20-1 to TRBJ2-5, with D perhaps matching TRBD1 or TRBD2 (5 bases each). The CDR3 has 13 amino acids. Trimming left V 6 bases short and J 1 base short, with 12 bases between. In germline, CDR1 is DFQATT, CDR2 SNEGSKA (reference sequence). The DNA for the CDR3 is TGCAGTGCCCAGTTGAGGGGCCAAGAGACCCAGTACTTC. It is translated as CSAQLRGQETQYF.

This clonotype was seen a handful of times. The CDR3 region is CASSFAPSTAPYEQYF. For the CDR3, the DNA is TGTGCCAGCAGTTTCGCGCCATCGACCGCCCCCTACGAGCAGTACTTC. The chain employs TRBV12-3 or TRBV12-4 and TRBJ2-7; D call uncertain. CDR3 size: 16 residues. Trimming cost V 3 bases and J 2 bases, with 17 bases left between them.

The table lists this clonotype with a few counts. The chain recombines TRBV29-1 with TRBJ2-5; tentatively, D is TRBD2 (5 bases). Germline CDR1 SQVTM, CDR2 ANQGSEA. V lost 6 bases to trimming and J lost 1 base, with 15 bases between them. CDR3 size: 14 residues. For the CDR3, the DNA is TGCAGCGTACTAGTGGACGCCGGCCAAGAGACCCAGTACTTC. Protein: CSVLVDAGQETQYF. Together with reference TRBV29-1 and TRBJ2-5, the CDR3 gives the full variable domain: SAVISQKPSRDICQRGTSLTIQCQVDSQVTMMFWYRQQPGQSLTLIATANQGSEATYESGFVIDKFPISRPNLTFSTLTVSNMSPEDSSIYLCSVLVDAGQETQYFGPGTRLLVL.

This clonotype was counted between two and nine times. The chain joins TRBV5-6 to TRBJ2-1; D is unresolved. Germline-derived CDR1 and CDR2 are SGHDT and YYEEEE. CDR3 length equals 14 residues. The V and J ends lost 0 bases and 5 bases respectively, with 9 bases between them. CDR3 in amino acids: CASSLVSLNNEQFF. In DNA form, the CDR3 reads TGTGCCAGCAGCTTGGTGTCTTTAAACAATGAGCAGTTCTTC. The whole variable domain, filled in from reference TRBV5-6 and TRBJ2-1, reads DAGVTQSPTHLIKTRGQQVTLRCSPKSGHDTVSWYQQALGQGPQFIFQYYEEEERQRGNFPDRFSGHQFPNYSSELNVNALLLGDSALYLCASSLVSLNNEQFFGPGTRLTVL.

This chain joins TRBV6-1 and TRBJ1-1; D possibly corresponds to TRBD1 (5 bases). Germline CDR1 and CDR2: MNHNS and SASEGT. CDR3 length: 14 amino acids. V lost 6 bases and J 3 bases, leaving 14 bases between the germline ends. The CDR3 coding sequence is TGTGCCAGCAGGGCGCGGGGGACCTACACTGAAGCTTTCTTT. Translation: CASRARGTYTEAFF.

This chain joins TRBV20-1 and TRBJ2-2; 15 nucleotides line up with TRBD2. Unmatched junction bases numbered 5, after V lost 0 bases and J lost 6 bases. This CDR3 is built from 17 residues. CDR1 DFQATT and CDR2 SNEGSKA come from the germline V gene (reference sequence). The CDR3 nucleotides are TGCAGTGCTAGAGATCTAAGGACTAGCGGGAGGGCCGGGGAGCTGTTTTTT. Translated: CSARDLRTSGRAGELFF.

The J gene is TRBJ2-1, the V gene TRBV5-1; tentatively, D is TRBD2 (5 bases). This CDR3 contains 17 residues. Germline-derived CDR1 and CDR2 are SGHRS and YFSETQ. Trimming pared 4 bases from V and 0 bases from J, leaving 17 bases between. CDR3 sequence (DNA): TGCGCCAGCAGCGTGGGGTCCGGGATTAGCTCCTACAATGAGCAGTTCTTC. Translating it yields CASSVGSGISSYNEQFF.

This clonotype has just a few counts. This chain links TRBV6-1 with TRBJ1-5; the D gene is possibly TRBD1 (6 bases). The V and J ends lost 10 bases and 5 bases respectively, with 15 bases between them. Germline values: CDR1 MNHNS, CDR2 SASEGT. The CDR3 runs 13 residues. CDR3 nucleotides: TGTGCCACGCAGGGGACTCCCTATCAGCCCCAGCATTTT. This codes for CATQGTPYQPQHF.

CDR3 in DNA: TGTGCCACCCCTCCGGGCGGGGGTGGAGGCTACACCTTC. This encodes CATPPGGGGGYTF. The rearrangement links TRBV2 to TRBJ1-2; the D gene is possibly TRBD1 (5 bases). The CDR3 length is 13 residues. With 10 bases removed from V and 8 bases from J, the gap between germline ends came to 20 bases. The germline V gene has CDR1 SNHLY and CDR2 FYNNEI.